This entry describes one TCR beta chain. Its target antigen remains unknown. Qualities for individual bases were not recorded, and no much larger clone is one base off. The data stem from a study of blood T cell repertoires in COVID-19 (dated by TCRdb to 2020 to 2021). General notes on the study: Collaborator samples came from the United States, Italy and Spain and covered acute and convalescent phases of COVID-19. Subjects who had been exposed to COVID-19, were actively infected with it, or had recovered from it provided the deeply sampled blood TCRbeta repertoires that made up the dataset. Where available, HLA class I and class II types were taken from metadata supplied by the sample provider and were not determined by assay-based typing. Samples came from the ongoing ImmuneRACE study (first 160 participants) plus 1,254 subjects from 6 global collaborators. The prospective study material was composed of cDNA or gDNA derived from T cells, B-cell-depleted T cells, or PBMCs. The repertoires were released in a freely available public database meant as a resource for research on the immune response to SARS-CoV-2. A de-identified subject ID, COVID-19 status, age in years and sex were almost always included in the sample metadata.

Findings and caveats that apply to the study as a whole: The quantity of clinical and demographic metadata differed by source and by participant and was supplied without curation.

Whole blood was collected in K2EDTA tubes by collaborating institutions according to the institutions' own protocols. For TCRbeta analysis, collaborator samples were shipped as frozen whole blood, as isolated PBMCs, or as DNA extracted from either sample type. The immunoSEQ Assay, a bias-controlled multiplex PCR, was used to amplify TCRbeta CDR3 regions from genomic DNA. The study's own analysis went as follows. The number of nucleated cells in each sample was estimated from the amplification of reference gene primers within the assay. To quantify the absolute abundance of each unique TCRbeta CDR3 rearrangement, sequence reads were collapsed and filtered. For each sample, productive Simpson clonality was calculated as the square root of Simpson's diversity index across productive rearrangements. TCRdb mirrors the immuneACCESS table, restricted to in-frame sequences. Some clones are absent from its copies; in checked studies, under half trace to an unresolved V gene, and the reason for the others is unknown. The D gene and trimming were derived from the DNA, and the V and J assignments and clone size from that table. Across this sample there are fewer than 200,000 clones, with around 85% seen only once. Of the sample, roughly 9.2% is held by the ten largest clones.

From cysteine to phenylalanine, the CDR3 is 18 amino acids long. Only the CDR3 portion is preserved as DNA: 54 bases, with reading frame beginning at the first base. CDR1 and CDR2 were assigned from the germline V gene (reference sequence) as LNHDA and SQIVND. Ends trimmed: V by 1 base, J by 3 bases; bases unmatched to a gene: 11. The source material was peripheral blood. The chain was built from TRBV19 and TRBJ2-3; 9 bases in the middle match TRBD2. This clonotype was obtained from a woman aged 80 or older with acute or convalescent COVID-19. The CDR3 reads CASSIAVWAGGQTDTQYF. The nucleotide sequence reads as follows: TGTGCCAGTAGTATAGCTGTCTGGGCGGGAGGGCAGACAGATACGCAGTATTTT. The CDR3, completed at both ends by the reference TRBV19 and TRBJ2-3 genes, gives the full variable domain DGGITQSPKYLFRKEGQNVTLSCEQNLNHDAMYWYRQDPGQGLRLIYYSQIVNDFQKGDIAEGYSVSREKKESFPLTVTSAQKNPTAFYLCASSIAVWAGGQTDTQYFGPGTRLTVL.